Reported below is one T cell receptor (beta chain). The target antigen is unknown. Clones were sequenced by immunoSEQ multiplex PCR, and TCRdb holds only the in-frame ones, with some missing. The sample consists of approximately 150,000 clones, 80% to 95% of them appearing once. The data originate from a study of T cell responses to AZD1222 COVID-19 vaccine. General study points: Nearly half of spike-specific TCRs reportedly target variant regions that are unmutated in the B.1.351 and B.1.1.7 variants.

The CDR3 runs to 14 residues. Trimming removed 2 bases at V and 2 bases at J, with 10 bases between. Per the germline V gene, CDR1 is SGHDN and CDR2 is FVKESK. Source: peripheral blood, taken 28 days after the second AZD1222 dose. The chain recombines TRBV14 with TRBJ2-7, with D possibly matching TRBD1 (6 bases). This sequence originates from an adult who received the AZD1222 COVID-19 vaccine. For the CDR3, the DNA is TGTGCCAGCAGCCAACAGAAGGGGGCCTACGAGCAGTACTTC. Protein: CASSQQKGAYEQYF. Variable domain in full (rest from reference TRBV14 and TRBJ2-7): EAGVTQFPSHSVIEKGQTVTLRCDPISGHDNLYWYRRVMGKEIKFLLHFVKESKQDESGMPNNRFLAERTGGTYSTLKVQPAELEDSGVYFCASSQQKGAYEQYFGPGTRLTVT.